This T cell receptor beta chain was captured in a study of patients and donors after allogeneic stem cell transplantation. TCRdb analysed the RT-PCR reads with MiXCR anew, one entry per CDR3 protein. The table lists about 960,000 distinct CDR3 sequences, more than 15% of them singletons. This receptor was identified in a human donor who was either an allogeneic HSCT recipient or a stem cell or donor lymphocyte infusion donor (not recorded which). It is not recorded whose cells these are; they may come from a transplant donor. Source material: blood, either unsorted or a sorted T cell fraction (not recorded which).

The CDR3 DNA follows: TGCAGCGTTCGGAGTCCGGTAAACACTGAAGCTTTCTTT. It is translated as CSVRSPVNTEAFF. This chain connects TRBV29-1 to TRBJ1-1; D uncertain. This CDR3 spans 13 amino acids. The germline V gene has CDR1 SQVTM and CDR2 ANQGSEA. The ends were cut back, 5 bases at V and 2 bases at J, with 12 bases in the middle.